Listed below are T cell receptor beta chains from one sample, sequenced in a study of lymphopenia after photon versus proton radiotherapy. Method: immunoSEQ multiplex PCR; TCRdb's copy keeps in-frame clones and lacks some. The sample records about 49,000 clones, over 70% being singletons. The sequencing used peripheral blood, collected from a patient treated with photon-based radiotherapy. The source is a man aged 45-65 years with gastric cancer. Both conserved end residues are trimmed from each CDR3. Each record gives: CDR3 protein, V gene, J gene, D gene. A D gene is named only where the DNA matches it firmly.

cdr3_aa: ASSLRREGETQY
v_call: TRBV5-4
j_call: TRBJ2-5
d_call: TRBD2

cdr3_aa: ASSLLSTYNEQF
v_call: TRBV5-4
j_call: TRBJ2-1
d_call: NA

cdr3_aa: ASSSLQGGYGYT
v_call: TRBV5-4
j_call: TRBJ1-2
d_call: NA

cdr3_aa: AARRPLSYNEQF
v_call: TRBV21-1
j_call: TRBJ2-1
d_call: NA

cdr3_aa: ASSPDRTLRYGYT
v_call: TRBV4-2
j_call: TRBJ1-2
d_call: NA

cdr3_aa: ASSSGLWTDTQY
v_call: TRBV19
j_call: TRBJ2-3
d_call: NA

cdr3_aa: ASSRQMSSINNEQF
v_call: TRBV2
j_call: TRBJ2-1
d_call: NA

cdr3_aa: ASSWEDREPTDTQY
v_call: TRBV28
j_call: TRBJ2-3
d_call: TRBD1

cdr3_aa: ASNPRSPDTQY
v_call: TRBV6-5
j_call: TRBJ2-3
d_call: NA

cdr3_aa: ASSPGRERNTGYT
v_call: TRBV18
j_call: TRBJ1-2
d_call: NA

cdr3_aa: ASSLSITDTQY
v_call: TRBV27
j_call: TRBJ2-3
d_call: NA

cdr3_aa: ASREGRLGNQPQH
v_call: TRBV27
j_call: TRBJ1-5
d_call: NA

cdr3_aa: AWSESRGEPQH
v_call: TRBV30
j_call: TRBJ1-5
d_call: NA

cdr3_aa: ASSLTPGADTQY
v_call: TRBV7-2
j_call: TRBJ2-3
d_call: NA

cdr3_aa: ASSLRASGKDEQF
v_call: TRBV11-1
j_call: TRBJ2-1
d_call: TRBD2

cdr3_aa: ASSPISRNTGELF
v_call: TRBV18
j_call: TRBJ2-2
d_call: NA

cdr3_aa: ASSVDWETQY
v_call: TRBV9
j_call: TRBJ2-5
d_call: NA

cdr3_aa: ASSLGTGGYEQY
v_call: TRBV19
j_call: TRBJ2-7
d_call: TRBD1

cdr3_aa: ASSDRRRNTEAF
v_call: TRBV7-8
j_call: TRBJ1-1
d_call: NA

cdr3_aa: ATSRDRLAGFNTGELF
v_call: TRBV15
j_call: TRBJ2-2
d_call: TRBD2

cdr3_aa: ASSLGFRGTDPYEQY
v_call: TRBV7-8
j_call: TRBJ2-7
d_call: NA

cdr3_aa: ASSIRAYEQY
v_call: TRBV28
j_call: TRBJ2-7
d_call: NA

cdr3_aa: ASKLTGEPYNEQF
v_call: TRBV6-4
j_call: TRBJ2-1
d_call: TRBD1

cdr3_aa: ASSLIGLVAQH
v_call: TRBV28
j_call: TRBJ1-5
d_call: NA

cdr3_aa: ASSQALDGYEQY
v_call: TRBV4-3
j_call: TRBJ2-7
d_call: NA

cdr3_aa: ASGLVMGRNTEAF
v_call: TRBV12-5
j_call: TRBJ1-1
d_call: NA

cdr3_aa: ASSLSGGQVGQPQH
v_call: TRBV28
j_call: TRBJ1-5
d_call: TRBD1

cdr3_aa: AIGDGRSYEQY
v_call: TRBV2
j_call: TRBJ2-7
d_call: NA

cdr3_aa: ASSATRDRVREQY
v_call: TRBV6-1
j_call: TRBJ2-7
d_call: TRBD1

cdr3_aa: ASSEDRNQPQH
v_call: TRBV7-6
j_call: TRBJ1-5
d_call: TRBD1

cdr3_aa: ASSQEGTSPLH
v_call: TRBV4-1
j_call: TRBJ1-6
d_call: NA

cdr3_aa: ASSRSGRTDTQY
v_call: TRBV5-4
j_call: TRBJ2-3
d_call: NA

cdr3_aa: AISDQLKDQPQH
v_call: TRBV10-3
j_call: TRBJ1-5
d_call: NA

cdr3_aa: ASSFGTLERTEAF
v_call: TRBV7-2
j_call: TRBJ1-1
d_call: NA

cdr3_aa: ASSNLRDFSSSGNTIY
v_call: TRBV21-1
j_call: TRBJ1-3
d_call: NA

cdr3_aa: ASSQVYRGYEQY
v_call: TRBV4-1
j_call: TRBJ2-7
d_call: TRBD1

cdr3_aa: AWSVFRSGRYGYT
v_call: TRBV30
j_call: TRBJ1-2
d_call: NA

cdr3_aa: ASSSTLTGSSEAF
v_call: TRBV6-6
j_call: TRBJ1-1
d_call: TRBD1

cdr3_aa: ASSLSGETSRAYEQY
v_call: TRBV27
j_call: TRBJ2-7
d_call: TRBD2

cdr3_aa: ASSLRGQGYEQY
v_call: TRBV6-1
j_call: TRBJ2-7
d_call: TRBD1

cdr3_aa: ASSFVGTDTQY
v_call: TRBV5-4
j_call: TRBJ2-3
d_call: NA

cdr3_aa: ASSSDVSRGAF
v_call: TRBV5-5
j_call: TRBJ1-1
d_call: NA

cdr3_aa: ASSEFGQAYEQY
v_call: TRBV25-1
j_call: TRBJ2-7
d_call: TRBD1

cdr3_aa: ASSLEGFSNQPQH
v_call: TRBV7-2
j_call: TRBJ1-5
d_call: NA

cdr3_aa: ASSSRDSILDEQF
v_call: TRBV11-3
j_call: TRBJ2-1
d_call: NA

cdr3_aa: ASVGTGSYNEQF
v_call: TRBV10-1
j_call: TRBJ2-1
d_call: TRBD1

cdr3_aa: ASSPGQGASNEQF
v_call: TRBV11-3
j_call: TRBJ2-1
d_call: TRBD1

cdr3_aa: ASSLRLAGGWTDTQY
v_call: TRBV11-2
j_call: TRBJ2-3
d_call: TRBD2

cdr3_aa: ASSPRDDSYEQY
v_call: TRBV18
j_call: TRBJ2-7
d_call: NA

cdr3_aa: AWSSGQGKIEAF
v_call: TRBV30
j_call: TRBJ1-1
d_call: TRBD1

cdr3_aa: ASSLAGGSGYNEQF
v_call: TRBV5-1
j_call: TRBJ2-1
d_call: TRBD2

cdr3_aa: ASSPAAEGGEQY
v_call: TRBV7-8
j_call: TRBJ2-7
d_call: TRBD2

cdr3_aa: ASILRDVGGYT
v_call: TRBV2
j_call: TRBJ1-2
d_call: NA

cdr3_aa: ASSKDRGLSYEQY
v_call: TRBV19
j_call: TRBJ2-7
d_call: TRBD1

cdr3_aa: ASSRNSGNSYEQY
v_call: TRBV4-2
j_call: TRBJ2-7
d_call: TRBD2